The present T cell receptor (beta chain) was sequenced within a study of cytomegalovirus exposure and HLA in healthy donors (TCRdb year 2017). About the investigation overall: In an earlier analysis of roughly 500 of the donors, approximately 260 Gb of sequence data and 90 million to 120 million unique TCR beta sequences from approximately 180 million T cells were reported. An early release covering 500 to 750 HLA-typed donors comprised approximately 290 gigabases of sequencing data and approximately 80 million unique TCR sequences. Of the roughly 410 genotyped donors, less than 90% were placed in the genetic ancestry cluster associated with self-reported Caucasian donors. The aim of the study was to test whether cataloging public T cell receptors could identify signatures of past pathogen exposure. Using immunosequencing, the study profiled T cell repertoires from approximately 700 subjects and related those repertoires to cytomegalovirus serostatus. Besides the first cohort of more than 650 subjects, a separate validation cohort made up of 120 different subjects was used. The study combined high-throughput TCR immunosequencing, statistical association of individual TCRs with disease status, and machine learning to predict cytomegalovirus infection status. To study patterns of TCR occurrence, a later analysis re-analyzed previously published TCR beta repertoires from around 700 donors and added high-resolution HLA genotyping. Rather than using new phenotypic data, the later analysis identified candidate immune exposures from TCR beta sequences and from how often those sequences occurred across donors. In an earlier analysis of about 590 of the donors, high-throughput TCR beta sequencing was used to judge whether each TCR beta V gene segment behaved as functional or pseudogenic. Alongside the repertoire data, information on donor age, sex, ethnicity and CMV serostatus was compiled. A later genetic analysis used genome-wide SNP genotypes for about three fifths of the 666 donors, treating that subset as a discovery cohort. All discovery cohort repertoires had been generated using a single sequencing platform. HLA typing included class I and class II loci at four-digit resolution. Typing coverage varied by locus: roughly 629-640 donors for A, B, C, DRB1 and DQB1; under 550 for DQA1; over 600 for DPA1; more than 450 for DPB1. Roughly 5 DR-DQ haplotypes were handled as single units for association and clustering because linkage in the cohort was strong. On average, over 200,000 unique TCR beta nucleotide sequences were sequenced per donor among some 430 genotyped donors of the cohort, with roughly 18% of those sequences being non-productive.

Counted from cysteine to phenylalanine, this CDR3 has 13 amino acids. The entry retains the CDR3 DNA only, 39 bases that are in frame from base 1. The germline V gene sets CDR1 to LGHNT and CDR2 to FRNRAP. Trimming removed 5 bases from V and 7 bases from J, leaving 11 bases between the germline ends. Libraries were built with the immunoSEQ multiplex PCR assay. The multiplex PCR relied on a mix of 60 forward primers for TCR Vbeta segments and 13 reverse primers for TCR Jbeta segments. The CDR3 region of rearranged TCR beta genes was amplified from genomic DNA with a multiplex PCR assay. On the Illumina HiSeq System, the amplified TCR beta libraries were sequenced as 87-base-pair reads. Turning to the authors' computational methods: A later analysis counted 75 million to 100 million unique TCR beta chains across the 666 repertoires, and 9 million to 14 million of these chains were shared by at least two donors. A nearest-neighbor algorithm error-corrected the raw reads and collapsed the reads into unique sequences, merging closely related sequences to remove PCR and sequencing errors. Alignment of CDR3 sequences to IMGT reference sequences was used to assign V, D and J gene segments. For a sequence to be retained, a match of at least six nucleotides was required to both a V gene segment and a J gene segment. A rearrangement counted as productive if the CDR3 had no stop codons and remained in frame with V and J, and every other rearrangement counted as non-productive. CDR3 was defined by IMGT convention, running from the second conserved V-encoded cysteine to the conserved J-encoded phenylalanine. In an earlier analysis of some 550 of the donors, sequences lacking an unambiguous match to a single V gene segment were excluded. An earlier analysis of 500 to 700 of the donors classified V segments as functional when productive rearrangements were above 56.7% and as segregating when the standard deviation between donors was above 5%. A statistical classification framework was developed to diagnose cytomegalovirus status using the catalog of TCR beta chain sequences. V and J gene assignment, in a later analysis, came from comparing TCR nucleotide sequences with IMGT/GENE-DB human TR gene sequences. A later analysis assigned CDR3 sequences and most-parsimonious VDJ recombination scenarios with the TCRdist pipeline. In a later analysis, each TCR beta chain was defined by its CDR3 amino acid sequence together with its V-gene family, and reads lacking a unique V-gene family were excluded. As a way to deal with suspected cross-contamination and a sequencing artifact, a later analysis dropped over 550 nucleotide sequences that were highly shared and had low generation probability. In a later analysis, a clonal expansion index for each public chain was calculated from normalized within-repertoire ranks of inferred template counts. A later analysis computed generation probabilities with a VDJ recombination model fitted to out-of-frame rearrangements, and checked the results against IGoR. A later analysis scored TCR-TCR, TCR-HLA and TCR-CMV co-occurrence with hypergeometric tests, applying a repertoire-size bias correction to TCR pairs. A later analysis estimated false discovery rates by permuting HLA or CMV assignments 20 times. A later analysis grouped co-occurring TCRs with DBSCAN, adding TCRdist sequence similarity when clustering within HLA-allele-positive subsets. Repertoires with fewer than 30,000 or more than 120,000 public chains, plus five repertoires with anomalous nucleotide sharing, were excluded from co-occurrence clustering. The source is immuneACCESS, and TCRdb retained only in-frame sequences with V and J called. Part of the clones is not carried over; for the studies checked, unresolved V genes explain less than half of this, and the remainder is unexplained. V and J calls plus clone size are reproduced from that table; the DNA served to infer D and trimming. The sample has around 170,000 clones on record, around 77% of them singletons. 2% to 2.5% of the sample rests with the top ten.

As concerns this clone: Its antigen is currently not known. The sample holds no much larger clone one base away, and base qualities are not on file.

The cohort was made up of 666 healthy bone marrow donors. All cohort members were sampled while nominally healthy, although unrecorded immune exposures were likely present. The donor tested CMV seronegative, placing the donor among the roughly 340 seronegative members of the cohort. A peripheral blood sample was provided by each donor, and peripheral blood mononuclear cells were used for TCR beta sequencing. Genomic DNA was extracted from the blood cell samples with the Qiagen DNeasy Blood Extraction Kit. Broader findings and caveats from the paper: In the study, some 160 TCR beta chains were listed as associated with cytomegalovirus. The cohort was sequenced for TCR beta chains only, and without alpha or paired-chain data the features that could be detected were limited. Because HLA typing was unavailable for some donors at each locus, only the typed subset was used in association tests. For the cohort, immune exposure information was limited to CMV serostatus. In an earlier analysis of approximately 590 of the donors, most TCR beta V segments appeared in productive rearrangements about 87% or about 30% of the time, broadly matching IMGT annotations. In a later analysis, some 17,000 TCR beta sequences were associated with specific HLA alleles at a false discovery rate of 0.05. Roughly uniform sequencing depth across donors was assumed in presence/absence analyses, although this assumption may not hold. In vitro tests confirmed that a few of the cytomegalovirus-associated TCR beta chains recognize cytomegalovirus antigens. While some public TCRs were present in many individuals, most TCR sequences turned up only very rarely across donors. A cluster of highly shared sequence variants was judged likely to represent a technical artifact of the sequencing pipeline. Some IMGT-functional V segments, including TRBV6-2 and TRBV6-3, could not be told apart with the 87-base-pair reads, so those segments were excluded. In a later genetic analysis, fewer N-insertions in productive TCRs were reported among donors in an Asian-associated ancestry cluster than the approximately 630-donor mean. According to a later analysis, TCR association rates differed among HLA loci, with DRB1 alleles showing the most associated TCRs and HLA-C alleles showing the fewest. According to a later analysis, parvovirus B19, influenza, CMV and Epstein-Barr virus appeared linked to several top co-occurrence clusters. Linkage disequilibrium might explain the correlated functional status among segregating V segments, but an unknown experimental factor could not be excluded. A later analysis found that most CMV-associated TCR beta chains appeared HLA-restricted, with HLA associations seemingly driven largely by CMV exposure. The authors suggested that the approach could potentially be extended to other disease states and immunological phenotypes. Some 15 rarely observed V segments, including chromosome 9 orphons, were excluded from the earlier analysis of about 610 of the donors because counts were too low. When HLA alleles, especially DR and DQ, strongly co-occurred, attributing TCR associations to individual alleles was difficult. The classifier was reported to diagnose cytomegalovirus status with high specificity and sensitivity in both the original and validation cohorts. An association between a missense DCLRE1C variant and V-gene and J-gene trimming of TCR beta chains was found in a later genetic analysis and replicated in an independent cohort. A further reported finding was that TCR beta sequences accurately predicted the HLA-A and HLA-B alleles for most subjects in the first cohort. Compared with equally common non-associated chains, HLA-associated TCR beta chains in a later analysis were more clonally expanded and had lower generation probabilities.

The V gene is TRBV12-5 and the J gene is TRBJ1-4, with TRBD1 as a weak D call on 6 bases. Sequenced sample: PBMCs. The sequence was obtained from a man aged 55-75 years in good health and CMV-seronegative. The sequenced DNA is TGTGCTAGTGGTGTTCAGGGGACTGAAAAACTGTTTTTT. Its amino acids are CASGVQGTEKLFF. With the portions outside the CDR3 filled from the reference TRBV12-5 and TRBJ1-4 genes, the complete variable region becomes DARVTQTPRHKVTEMGQEVTMRCQPILGHNTVFWYRQTMMQGLELLAYFRNRAPLDDSGMPKDRFSAEMPDATLATLKIQPSEPRDSAVYFCASGVQGTEKLFFGSGTQLSVL.